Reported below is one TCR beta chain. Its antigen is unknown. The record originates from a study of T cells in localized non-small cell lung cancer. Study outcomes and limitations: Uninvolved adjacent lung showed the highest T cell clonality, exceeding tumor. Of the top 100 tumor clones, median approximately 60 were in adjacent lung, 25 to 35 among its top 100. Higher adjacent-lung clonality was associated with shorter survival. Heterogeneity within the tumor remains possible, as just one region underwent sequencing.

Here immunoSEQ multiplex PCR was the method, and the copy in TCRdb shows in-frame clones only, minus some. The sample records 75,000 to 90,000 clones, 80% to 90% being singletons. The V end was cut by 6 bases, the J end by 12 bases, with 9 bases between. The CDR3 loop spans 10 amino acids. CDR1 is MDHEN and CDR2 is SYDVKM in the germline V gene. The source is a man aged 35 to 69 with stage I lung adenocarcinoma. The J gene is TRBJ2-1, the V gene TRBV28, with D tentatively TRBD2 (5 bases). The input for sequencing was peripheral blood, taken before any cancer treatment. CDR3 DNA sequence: TGTGCCAGCAGGCCCCGGGGGCAGTTCTTC. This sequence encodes CASRPRGQFF.